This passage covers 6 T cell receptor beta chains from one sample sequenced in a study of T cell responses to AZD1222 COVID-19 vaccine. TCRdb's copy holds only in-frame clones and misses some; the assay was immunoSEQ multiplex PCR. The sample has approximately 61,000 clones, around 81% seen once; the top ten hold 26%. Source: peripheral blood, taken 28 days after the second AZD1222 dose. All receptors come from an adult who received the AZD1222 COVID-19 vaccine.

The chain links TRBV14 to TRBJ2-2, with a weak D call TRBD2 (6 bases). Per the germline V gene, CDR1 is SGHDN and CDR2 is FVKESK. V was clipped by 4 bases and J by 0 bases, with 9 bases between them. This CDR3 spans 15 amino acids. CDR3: CASSRGLTNTGELFF. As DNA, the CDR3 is TGTGCCAGCAGCCGGGGACTCACGAACACCGGGGAGCTGTTTTTT.

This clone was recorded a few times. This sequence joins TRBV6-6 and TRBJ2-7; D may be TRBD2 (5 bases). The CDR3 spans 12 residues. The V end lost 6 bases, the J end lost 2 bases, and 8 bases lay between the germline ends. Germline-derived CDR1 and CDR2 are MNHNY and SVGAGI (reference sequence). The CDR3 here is CASRRDTYEQYF. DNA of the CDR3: TGTGCCAGCAGGAGGGATACCTACGAGCAGTACTTC.

CDR3 in DNA: TGCAGTGCTAGTAAGGCAGAAGGCCTATACGAGCAGTACTTC. It codes for CSASKAEGLYEQYF. The chain recombines TRBV20-1 with TRBJ2-7; D is uncertain. Trimming took 3 bases from V and 4 from J, leaving 16 bases between them. CDR1 and CDR2 (germline): DFQATT, SNEGSKA (reference sequence). This CDR3 has 14 amino acids.

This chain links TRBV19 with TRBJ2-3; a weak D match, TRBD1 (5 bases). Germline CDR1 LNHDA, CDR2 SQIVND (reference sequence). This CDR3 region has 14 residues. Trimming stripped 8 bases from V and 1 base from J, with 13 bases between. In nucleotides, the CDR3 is TGTGCCAGTTCGGACATACAAGGCACAGATACGCAGTATTTT. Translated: CASSDIQGTDTQYF.

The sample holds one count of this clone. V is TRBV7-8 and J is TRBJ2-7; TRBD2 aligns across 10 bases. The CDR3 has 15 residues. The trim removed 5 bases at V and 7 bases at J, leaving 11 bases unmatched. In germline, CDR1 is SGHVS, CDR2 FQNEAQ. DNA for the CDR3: TGTGCCAGCAGCCTACGACTAGCGGGCGATTTTGAGCAGTACTTC. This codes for CASSLRLAGDFEQYF.

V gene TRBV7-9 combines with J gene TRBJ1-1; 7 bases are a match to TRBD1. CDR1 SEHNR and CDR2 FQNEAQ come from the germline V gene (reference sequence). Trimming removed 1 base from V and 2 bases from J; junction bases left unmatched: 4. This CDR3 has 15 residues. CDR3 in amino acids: CASSLDRGGNTEAFF. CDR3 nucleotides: TGTGCCAGCAGCTTAGACAGGGGTGGAAACACTGAAGCTTTCTTT.